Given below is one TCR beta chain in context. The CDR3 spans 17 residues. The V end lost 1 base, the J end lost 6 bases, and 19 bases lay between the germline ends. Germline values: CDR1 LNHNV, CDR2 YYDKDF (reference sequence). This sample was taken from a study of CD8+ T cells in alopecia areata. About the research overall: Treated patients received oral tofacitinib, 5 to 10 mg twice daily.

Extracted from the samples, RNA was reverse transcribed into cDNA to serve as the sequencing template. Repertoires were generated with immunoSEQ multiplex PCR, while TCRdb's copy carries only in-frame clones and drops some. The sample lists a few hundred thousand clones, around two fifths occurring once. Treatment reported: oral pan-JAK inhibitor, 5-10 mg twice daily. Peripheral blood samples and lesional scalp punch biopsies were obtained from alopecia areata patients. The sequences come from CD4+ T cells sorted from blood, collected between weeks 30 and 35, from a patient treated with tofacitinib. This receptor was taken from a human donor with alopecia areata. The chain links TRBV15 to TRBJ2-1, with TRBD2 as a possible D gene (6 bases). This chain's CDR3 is CATSRGAAGKGRNEQFF. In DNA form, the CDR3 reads TGTGCCACCAGCAGAGGGGCTGCGGGAAAGGGACGCAATGAGCAGTTCTTC.